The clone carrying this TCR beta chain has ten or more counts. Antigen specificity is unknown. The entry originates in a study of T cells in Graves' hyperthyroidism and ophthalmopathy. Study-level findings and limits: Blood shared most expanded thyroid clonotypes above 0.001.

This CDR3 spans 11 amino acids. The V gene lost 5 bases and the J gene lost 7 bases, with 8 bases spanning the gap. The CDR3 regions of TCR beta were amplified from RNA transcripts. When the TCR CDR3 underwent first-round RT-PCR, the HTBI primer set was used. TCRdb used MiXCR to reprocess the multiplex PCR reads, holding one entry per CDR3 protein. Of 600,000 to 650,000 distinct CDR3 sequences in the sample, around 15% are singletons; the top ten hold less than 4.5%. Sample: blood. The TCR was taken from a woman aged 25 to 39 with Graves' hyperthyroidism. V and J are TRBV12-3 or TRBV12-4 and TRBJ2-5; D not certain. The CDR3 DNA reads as TGTGCCAGCAGTAAGACCGGGACCCAGTACTTC. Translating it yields CASSKTGTQYF.